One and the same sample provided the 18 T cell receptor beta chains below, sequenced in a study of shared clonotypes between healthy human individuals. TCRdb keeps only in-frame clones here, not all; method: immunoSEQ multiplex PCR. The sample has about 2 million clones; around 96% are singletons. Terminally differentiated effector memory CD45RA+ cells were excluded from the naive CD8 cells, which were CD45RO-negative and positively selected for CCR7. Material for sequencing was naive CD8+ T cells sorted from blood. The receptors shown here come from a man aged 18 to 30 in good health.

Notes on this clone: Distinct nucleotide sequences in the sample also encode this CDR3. The CDR3 here is CASSLERTEAFF. CDR3 sequence (DNA): TGTGCCAGCAGCTTAGAGAGGACTGAAGCTTTCTTT. The chain couples TRBV7-9 to TRBJ1-1; D unclear. The CDR3 sequence is 12 residues long. The germline gives CDR1 SEHNR, CDR2 FQNEAQ (reference sequence). Trimming took off 1 base at V and 5 bases at J, with 5 bases between the two ends.

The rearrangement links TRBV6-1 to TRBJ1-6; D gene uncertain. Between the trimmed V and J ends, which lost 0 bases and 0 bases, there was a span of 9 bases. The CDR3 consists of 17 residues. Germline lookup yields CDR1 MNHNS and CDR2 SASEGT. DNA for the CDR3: TGTGCCAGCAGTGAAGCCGCCGCGAGCTCCTATAATTCACCCCTCCACTTT. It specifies CASSEAAASSYNSPLHF.

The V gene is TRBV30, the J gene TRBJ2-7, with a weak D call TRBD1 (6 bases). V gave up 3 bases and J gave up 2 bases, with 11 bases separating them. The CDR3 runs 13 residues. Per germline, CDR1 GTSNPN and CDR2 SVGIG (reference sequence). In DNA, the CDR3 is TGTGCCTGGAGCTCCCAGGGGCCCTACGAGCAGTACTTC. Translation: CAWSSQGPYEQYF.

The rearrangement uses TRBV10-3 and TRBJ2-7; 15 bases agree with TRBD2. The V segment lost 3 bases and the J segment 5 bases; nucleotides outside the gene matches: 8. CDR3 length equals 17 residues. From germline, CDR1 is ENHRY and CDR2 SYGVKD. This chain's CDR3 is CAISDGLAGGGGDEQYF. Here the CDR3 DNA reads TGTGCCATCAGTGATGGACTAGCGGGAGGGGGAGGCGACGAGCAGTACTTC.

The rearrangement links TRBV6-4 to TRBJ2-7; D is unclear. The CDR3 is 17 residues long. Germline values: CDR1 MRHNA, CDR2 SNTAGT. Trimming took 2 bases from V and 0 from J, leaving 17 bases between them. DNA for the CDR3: TGTGCCAGCAGTGACAGGTCGACCCCAACCTTCTCCTACGAGCAGTACTTC. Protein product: CASSDRSTPTFSYEQYF.

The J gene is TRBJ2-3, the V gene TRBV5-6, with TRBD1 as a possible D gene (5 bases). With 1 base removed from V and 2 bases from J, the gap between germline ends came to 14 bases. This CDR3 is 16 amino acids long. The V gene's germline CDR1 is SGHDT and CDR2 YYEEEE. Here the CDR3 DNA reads TGTGCCAGCAGCTTGAAGGCAAGGGGTTTCACAGATACGCAGTATTTT. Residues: CASSLKARGFTDTQYF.

The CDR3: CASSQDMGGYEQYF. The CDR3 region has the DNA TGCGCCAGCAGCCAAGATATGGGGGGCTACGAGCAGTACTTC. The chain recombines TRBV4-3 with TRBJ2-7; D perhaps matches TRBD2 (6 bases). The CDR3 totals 14 residues. V lost 0 bases to trimming and J lost 3 bases, with 9 bases between them. Germline lookup yields CDR1 LGHNA and CDR2 YSLEER.

In DNA form, the CDR3 reads TGTGCCAGCAGTTGGGGGCAGCTCGTCAATCAGCCCCAGCATTTT. It encodes CASSWGQLVNQPQHF. The chain uses TRBV28 and TRBJ1-5; a weak D match, TRBD1 (6 bases). The V and J ends lost 4 bases and 3 bases respectively, with 13 bases between them. CDR3 length equals 15 residues. Per the germline V gene, CDR1 is MDHEN and CDR2 is SYDVKM.

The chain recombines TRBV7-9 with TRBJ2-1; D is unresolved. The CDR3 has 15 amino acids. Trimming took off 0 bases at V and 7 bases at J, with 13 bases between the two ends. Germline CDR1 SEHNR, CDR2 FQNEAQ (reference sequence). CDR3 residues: CASSLAYSSRNEQFF. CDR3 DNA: TGTGCCAGCAGCTTAGCCTACTCTTCTAGGAATGAGCAGTTCTTC.

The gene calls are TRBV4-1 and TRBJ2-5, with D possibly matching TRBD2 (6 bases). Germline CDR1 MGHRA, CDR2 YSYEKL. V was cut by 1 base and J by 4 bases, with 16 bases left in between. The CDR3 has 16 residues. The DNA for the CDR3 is TGCGCCAGCAGCCAAGGAATAGAGGCCGGGGGAGAGACCCAGTACTTC. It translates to CASSQGIEAGGETQYF.

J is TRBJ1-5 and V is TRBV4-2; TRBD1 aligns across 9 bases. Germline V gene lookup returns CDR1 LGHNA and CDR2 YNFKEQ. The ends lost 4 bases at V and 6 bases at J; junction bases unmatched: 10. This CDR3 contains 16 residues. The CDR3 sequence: CASSLLYTGGFQPQHF. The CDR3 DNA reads TGTGCCAGCAGCCTCTTGTATACAGGGGGCTTTCAGCCCCAGCATTTT.

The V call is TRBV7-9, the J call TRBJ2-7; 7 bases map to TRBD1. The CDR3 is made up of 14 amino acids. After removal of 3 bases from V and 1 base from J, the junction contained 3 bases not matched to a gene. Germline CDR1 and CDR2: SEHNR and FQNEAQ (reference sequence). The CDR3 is CASSFGTVSYEQYF. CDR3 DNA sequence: TGTGCCAGCAGCTTTGGGACAGTGTCCTACGAGCAGTACTTC.

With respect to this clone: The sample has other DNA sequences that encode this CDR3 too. CDR3 protein: CASSQGRVGYEQYF. CDR3 sequence (DNA): TGCGCCAGCAGCCAAGGGAGGGTTGGGTACGAGCAGTACTTC. This chain uses TRBV4-1 with TRBJ2-7; perhaps TRBD2 as D (6 bases). Trimming left V 1 base short and J 4 bases short, with 11 bases between. Germline assignment: CDR1 MGHRA and CDR2 YSYEKL. This CDR3 has 14 amino acids.

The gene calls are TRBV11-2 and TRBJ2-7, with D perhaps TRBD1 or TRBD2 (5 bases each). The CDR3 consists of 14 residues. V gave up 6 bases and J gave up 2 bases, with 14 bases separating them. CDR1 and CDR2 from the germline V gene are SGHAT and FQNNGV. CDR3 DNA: TGTGCCAGCAGTACCGGGACCGAGGCCTACGAGCAGTACTTC. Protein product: CASSTGTEAYEQYF.

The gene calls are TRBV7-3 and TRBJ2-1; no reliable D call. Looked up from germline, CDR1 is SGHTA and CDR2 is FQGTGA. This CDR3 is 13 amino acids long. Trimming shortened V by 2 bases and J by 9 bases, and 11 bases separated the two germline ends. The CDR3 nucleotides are TGTGCCAGCAGCTTACCTCCCTGGGGTGAGCAGTTCTTC. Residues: CASSLPPWGEQFF.

The CDR3 nucleotides are TGCGCCAGCAGCCAAGGAGGGACTAGCGGGAACTGGTATTTT. It is translated as CASSQGGTSGNWYF. The genes are TRBV4-1 and TRBJ2-3; 13 bases are shared with TRBD2. The CDR3 sequence is 14 residues long. V dropped 1 base and J dropped 14; count of bases not matched to a gene: 6. Per germline, CDR1 MGHRA and CDR2 YSYEKL.

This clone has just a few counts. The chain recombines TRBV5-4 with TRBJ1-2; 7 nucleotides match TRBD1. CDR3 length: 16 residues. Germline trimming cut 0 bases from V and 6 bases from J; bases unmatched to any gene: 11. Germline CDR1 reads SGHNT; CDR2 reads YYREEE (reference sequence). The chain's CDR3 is CASSLDGSRGDDGYTF. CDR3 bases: TGTGCCAGCAGCTTGGACGGGTCCAGGGGGGATGATGGCTACACCTTC.

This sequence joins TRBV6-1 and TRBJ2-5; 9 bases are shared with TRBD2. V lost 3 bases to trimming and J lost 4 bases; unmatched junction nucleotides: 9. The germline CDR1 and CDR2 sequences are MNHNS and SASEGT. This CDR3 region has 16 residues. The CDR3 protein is CASSDPVAGARETQYF. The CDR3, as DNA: TGTGCCAGCAGTGATCCCGTAGCGGGAGCTAGAGAGACCCAGTACTTC.